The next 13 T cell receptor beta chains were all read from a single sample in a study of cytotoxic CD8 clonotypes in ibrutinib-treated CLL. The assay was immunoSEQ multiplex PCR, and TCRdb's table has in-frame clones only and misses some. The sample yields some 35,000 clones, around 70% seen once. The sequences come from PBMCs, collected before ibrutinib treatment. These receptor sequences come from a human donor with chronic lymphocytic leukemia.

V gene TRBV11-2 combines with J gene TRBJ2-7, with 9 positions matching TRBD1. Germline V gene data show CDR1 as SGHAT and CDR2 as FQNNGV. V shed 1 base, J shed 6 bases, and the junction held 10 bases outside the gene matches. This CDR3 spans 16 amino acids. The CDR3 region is CASSLGGGTGRFEQYF. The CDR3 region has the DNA TGTGCCAGCAGCTTAGGGGGCGGGACAGGGCGTTTCGAGCAGTACTTC.

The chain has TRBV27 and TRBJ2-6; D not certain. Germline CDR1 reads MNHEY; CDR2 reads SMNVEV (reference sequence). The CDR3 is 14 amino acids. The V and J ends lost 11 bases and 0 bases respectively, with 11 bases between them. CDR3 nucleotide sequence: TGTGCCTGCGCTGCACTCTCTGGGGCCAACGTCCTGACTTTC. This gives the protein CACAALSGANVLTF. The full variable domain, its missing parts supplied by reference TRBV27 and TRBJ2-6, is EAQVTQNPRYLITVTGKKLTVTCSQNMNHEYMSWYRQDPGLGLRQIYYSMNVEVTDKGDVPEGYKVSRKEKRNFPLILESPSPNQTSLYFCACAALSGANVLTFGAGSRLTVL.

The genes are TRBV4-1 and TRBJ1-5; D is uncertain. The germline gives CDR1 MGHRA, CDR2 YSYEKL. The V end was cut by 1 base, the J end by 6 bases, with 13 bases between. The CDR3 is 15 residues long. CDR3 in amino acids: CASSQVFLAGQPQHF. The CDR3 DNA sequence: TGCGCCAGCAGCCAAGTGTTTCTGGCGGGTCAGCCCCAGCATTTT.

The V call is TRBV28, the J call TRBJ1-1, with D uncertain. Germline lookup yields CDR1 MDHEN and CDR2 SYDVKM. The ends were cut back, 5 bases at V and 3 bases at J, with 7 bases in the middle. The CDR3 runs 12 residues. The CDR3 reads CASSARYTEAFF. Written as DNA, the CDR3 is TGTGCCAGCAGTGCTAGATACACTGAAGCTTTCTTT.

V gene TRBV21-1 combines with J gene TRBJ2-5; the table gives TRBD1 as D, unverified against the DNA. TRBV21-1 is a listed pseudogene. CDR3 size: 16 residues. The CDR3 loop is CASSKARWGLGETQYF. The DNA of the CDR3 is TGTGCCAGCAGCAAAGCGCGGTGGGGGCTGGGGGAGACCCAGTACTTC.

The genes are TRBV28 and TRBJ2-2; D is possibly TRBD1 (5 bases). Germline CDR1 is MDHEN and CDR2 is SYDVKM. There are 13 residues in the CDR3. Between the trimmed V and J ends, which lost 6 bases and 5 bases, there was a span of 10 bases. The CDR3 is CASRPPGTGELFF. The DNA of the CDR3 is TGTGCCAGCAGGCCCCCAGGGACCGGGGAGCTGTTTTTT.

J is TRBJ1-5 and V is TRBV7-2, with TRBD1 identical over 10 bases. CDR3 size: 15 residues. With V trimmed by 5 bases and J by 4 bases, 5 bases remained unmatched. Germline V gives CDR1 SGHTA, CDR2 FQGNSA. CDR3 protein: CASSVGQGVNQPQHF. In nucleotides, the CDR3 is TGTGCCAGCAGCGTAGGACAGGGGGTAAATCAGCCCCAGCATTTT.

CDR3 coding DNA: TGTGCCAGCAGCCCAAGAACGACAGGCTCTGGAAACACCATATATTTT. Translated, it gives CASSPRTTGSGNTIYF. The rearrangement joins TRBV7-9 to TRBJ1-3; D is possibly TRBD1 (6 bases). Germline V gene sequence: CDR1 SEHNR, CDR2 FQNEAQ (reference sequence). The CDR3 totals 16 residues. Trimming pared 5 bases from V and 0 bases from J, leaving 14 bases between.

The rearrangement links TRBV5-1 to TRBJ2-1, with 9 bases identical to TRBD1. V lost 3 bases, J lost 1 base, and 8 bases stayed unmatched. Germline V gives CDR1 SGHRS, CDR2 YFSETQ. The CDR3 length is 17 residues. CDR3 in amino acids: CASSSWDGTGSYNEQFF. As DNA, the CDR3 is TGCGCCAGCAGCTCATGGGATGGGACAGGGTCCTACAATGAGCAGTTCTTC.

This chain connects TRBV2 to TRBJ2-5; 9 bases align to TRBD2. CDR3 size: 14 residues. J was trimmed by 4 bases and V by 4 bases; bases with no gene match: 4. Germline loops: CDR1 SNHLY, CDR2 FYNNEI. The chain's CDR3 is CASSGAGGGETQYF. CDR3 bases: TGTGCCAGCAGTGGGGCGGGAGGGGGAGAGACCCAGTACTTC.

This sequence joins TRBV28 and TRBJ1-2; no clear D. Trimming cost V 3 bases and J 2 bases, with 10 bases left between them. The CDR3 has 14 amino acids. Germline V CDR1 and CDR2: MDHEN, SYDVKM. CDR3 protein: CASSFLPRNYGYTF. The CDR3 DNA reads TGTGCCAGCAGTTTCCTACCCAGAAACTATGGCTACACCTTC.

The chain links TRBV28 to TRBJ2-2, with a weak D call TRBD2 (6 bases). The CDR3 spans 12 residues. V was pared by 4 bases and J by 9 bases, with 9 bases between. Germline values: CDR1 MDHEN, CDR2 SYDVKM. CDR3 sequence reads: CASSSGSRELFF. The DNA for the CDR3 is TGTGCCAGCAGTTCCGGGAGCAGGGAGCTGTTTTTT.

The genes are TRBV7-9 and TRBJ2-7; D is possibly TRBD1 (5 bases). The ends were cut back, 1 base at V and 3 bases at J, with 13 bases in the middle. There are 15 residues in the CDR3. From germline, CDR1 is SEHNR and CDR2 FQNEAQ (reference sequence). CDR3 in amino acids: CASSLEQGMNYEQYF. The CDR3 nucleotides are TGTGCCAGCAGCTTAGAGCAGGGTATGAACTACGAGCAGTACTTC.